A single sample is the source of the 20 T cell receptor beta chains below, sequenced in a study of early T cells in non-severe SARS-CoV-2 infection. A single record per CDR3 protein comes from TCRdb applying MiXCR to the 5' RACE reads. The table records about 90,000 distinct CDR3 sequences, over 9.5% of them present only once. This specimen consisted of whole blood, obtained at baseline. The receptor source for this set is an adult who was a healthcare worker with PCR-confirmed SARS-CoV-2 infection or an uninfected control (not recorded which).

This clonotype came up many times. CDR3 protein: CASSLRGFNYEQYF. The CDR3 DNA follows: TGTGCCAGCAGCTTACGGGGGTTCAACTACGAGCAGTACTTC. The V gene is TRBV7-8, the J gene TRBJ2-7; D is perhaps TRBD2 (6 bases). Trimming took off 2 bases at V and 3 bases at J, with 11 bases between the two ends. The CDR3 sequence is 14 residues long. In germline, CDR1 is SGHVS, CDR2 FQNEAQ.

Many counts were recorded for this clonotype. The chain carries TRBV18 and TRBJ2-4; tentative D call: TRBD1 (5 bases). The CDR3 runs 16 residues. Looked up from germline, CDR1 is KGHSH and CDR2 is LQKENI. V lost 1 base and J 0 bases, leaving 10 bases between the germline ends. CDR3 nucleotide sequence: TGTGCCAGCTCACCACTGGGGCCCCCAGCCAAAAACATTCAGTACTTC. As protein: CASSPLGPPAKNIQYF.

This clonotype was detected many times. This chain links TRBV6-5 with TRBJ2-7, with a possible D match to TRBD1 (6 bases). Between the trimmed V and J ends, which lost 4 bases and 2 bases, there was a span of 9 bases. Germline V gene sequence: CDR1 MNHEY, CDR2 SVGAGI. The length of the CDR3 is 13 residues. The CDR3 reads CASSSGQTYEQYF. The CDR3 DNA reads TGTGCCAGCAGTTCTGGACAGACCTACGAGCAGTACTTC.

CDR3 nucleotides: TGTGCCAGCAGTTCAGCGGGTACCCAAGAGACCCAGTACTTC. Translated: CASSSAGTQETQYF. The chain recombines TRBV11-2 with TRBJ2-5; D perhaps matches TRBD2 (6 bases). V dropped 6 bases and J dropped 1 base, with 12 bases sitting between them. CDR3 length: 14 residues. Germline values: CDR1 SGHAT, CDR2 FQNNGV.

This clonotype was recorded a few times. This chain connects TRBV11-3 to TRBJ2-1, with 14 bases matching TRBD2. Germline-derived CDR1 and CDR2 are SGHNT and YENEEA. This CDR3 has 17 amino acids. The ends lost 0 bases at V and 3 bases at J; junction bases unmatched: 1. The CDR3 is CASSLDGTSGGYNEQFF. The CDR3 DNA sequence: TGTGCCAGCAGCTTAGATGGGACTAGCGGGGGCTACAATGAGCAGTTCTTC.

This clonotype was counted many times. V and J are TRBV5-4 and TRBJ2-1; 9 bases agree with TRBD2. With V trimmed by 4 bases and J by 2 bases, 4 bases remained unmatched. The CDR3 is made up of 15 amino acids. The germline V gene encodes CDR1 SGHNT and CDR2 YYREEE (reference sequence). The CDR3 reads CASSVLAGAYNEQFF. CDR3 DNA sequence: TGTGCCAGCAGCGTTTTAGCGGGGGCCTACAATGAGCAGTTCTTC.

In its sample, this clonotype was seen a few times. The V gene is TRBV15, the J gene TRBJ2-7; possibly TRBD1 for D (6 bases). Between the trimmed V and J ends, which lost 5 bases and 4 bases, there was a span of 18 bases. This CDR3 is built from 15 residues. Germline CDR1 reads LNHNV; CDR2 reads YYDKDF (reference sequence). CDR3 loop: CATSRLPGHRYEQYF. The CDR3 DNA is TGTGCCACCAGCCGTCTACCGGGACACAGATACGAGCAGTACTTC. Variable domain in full (rest from reference TRBV15 and TRBJ2-7): DAMVIQNPRYQVTQFGKPVTLSCSQTLNHNVMYWYQQKSSQAPKLLFHYYDKDFNNEADTPDNFQSRRPNTSFCFLDIRSPGLGDTAMYLCATSRLPGHRYEQYFGPGTRLTVT.

This clonotype was observed many times. V gene TRBV24-1 combines with J gene TRBJ2-3; TRBD1 matches at 8 bases. Germline CDR1 reads KGHDR; CDR2 reads SFDVKD. CDR3 size: 15 residues. J gave up 9 bases and V 2 bases, and 9 bases lay outside the gene matches. CDR3 in DNA: TGTGCCACCAGTGATTCGGTCCCACAGGGGGACACGCAGTATTTT. Translated, it gives CATSDSVPQGDTQYF.

This clonotype showed up just a few times. J is TRBJ1-2 and V is TRBV19; no reliable D call. The germline V and J ends were trimmed by 7 bases and 4 bases, with 13 bases remaining between them. Germline CDR1 reads LNHDA; CDR2 reads SQIVND (reference sequence). CDR3 length equals 13 residues. This CDR3 reads CASIPPGLYGYTF. The CDR3 nucleotides are TGTGCCAGTATTCCGCCGGGCCTCTATGGCTACACCTTC.

This clonotype was seen a handful of times. V and J are TRBV28 and TRBJ1-3, with D hard to call. Looked up from germline, CDR1 is MDHEN and CDR2 is SYDVKM. The CDR3 consists of 13 residues. Trimming left V 7 bases short and J 0 bases short, with 7 bases between. The CDR3 spells CASKRLSGNTIYF. The CDR3 DNA is TGTGCCAGCAAACGCCTCTCTGGAAACACCATATATTTT.

The table lists this clonotype with a few counts. This chain uses TRBV7-8 with TRBJ1-2; D remains ambiguous. The V gene lost 5 bases and the J gene lost 4 bases, with 26 bases spanning the gap. The CDR3 extends over 18 amino acids. CDR1 is SGHVS, CDR2 FQNEAQ, per germline. CDR3 coding DNA: TGTGCCAGCAGCCCAAGTCGAGCGACGGCCCGTCTGTCCTATGGCTACACCTTC. Its protein is CASSPSRATARLSYGYTF.

This clonotype has a handful of counts. V gene TRBV14 combines with J gene TRBJ2-1; 8 bases map to TRBD1. The germline V gene has CDR1 SGHDN and CDR2 FVKESK. This CDR3 is built from 16 residues. The trim removed 0 bases at V and 3 bases at J, leaving 4 bases unmatched. The CDR3 sequence is CASSQEAGGYYNEQFF. The CDR3 region has the DNA TGTGCCAGCAGCCAAGAGGCAGGGGGCTACTACAATGAGCAGTTCTTC.

The chain joins TRBV9 to TRBJ2-1; D possibly matches TRBD1 or TRBD2 (5 bases each). This CDR3 contains 16 residues. With 4 bases removed from V and 5 bases from J, the gap between germline ends came to 19 bases. Germline lookup yields CDR1 SGDLS and CDR2 YYNGEE. This CDR3 reads CASSPGAVPRDNEQFF. The DNA for the CDR3 is TGTGCCAGCAGCCCCGGGGCAGTCCCACGGGACAATGAGCAGTTCTTC.

This clonotype was observed at least ten times. The chain has TRBV12-3 or TRBV12-4 and TRBJ1-2; D is uncertain. The CDR3 has 13 amino acids. V was clipped by 1 base and J by 5 bases, with 8 bases between them. The CDR3 nucleotides read TGTGCCAGCAGTTTAGTTCGTGAATATGGCTACACCTTC. This sequence encodes CASSLVREYGYTF.

V gene TRBV7-3 combines with J gene TRBJ2-3; 12 bases align to TRBD2. CDR3 length: 18 amino acids. The germline gives CDR1 SGHTA, CDR2 FQGTGA. With V trimmed by 5 bases and J by 0 bases, 9 bases remained unmatched. The CDR3 region has the DNA TGTGCCAGCAGCCCCCGGACTAGCGGGGTGCCTAGCACAGATACGCAGTATTTT. This translates into CASSPRTSGVPSTDTQYF. Complete variable domain (other parts from reference TRBV7-3 and TRBJ2-3): GAGVSQTPSNKVTEKGKYVELRCDPISGHTALYWYRQSLGQGPEFLIYFQGTGAADDSGLPNDRFFAVRPEGSVSTLKIQRTERGDSAVYLCASSPRTSGVPSTDTQYFGPGTRLTVL.

Only a few counts were recorded for this clonotype. The V gene is TRBV12-3 or TRBV12-4, the J gene TRBJ1-5, with a weak D call TRBD1 (5 bases). The germline V and J ends were trimmed by 2 bases and 0 bases, with 20 bases remaining between them. The CDR3 is 19 amino acids. DNA for the CDR3: TGTGCCAGCAGTTTACTCCGGCCCAGGGTATTTTATAGCAATCAGCCCCAGCATTTT. Its protein product is CASSLLRPRVFYSNQPQHF.

V is TRBV6-1 and J is TRBJ2-1; D possibly corresponds to TRBD2 (5 bases). CDR1 is MNHNS, CDR2 SASEGT, per germline. Trimming pared 5 bases from V and 9 bases from J, leaving 17 bases between. This CDR3 comprises 14 residues. CDR3 residues: CASSSVRGWGEQFF. The DNA of the CDR3 is TGTGCCAGCAGTTCCGTCCGGGGTTGGGGTGAGCAGTTCTTC.

The chain uses TRBV11-2 and TRBJ1-5; no clear D gene. The CDR3 is 13 residues long. CDR1 SGHAT and CDR2 FQNNGV come from the germline V gene. V was trimmed by 3 bases and J by 4 bases, leaving 7 bases between them. This CDR3 is CASSLDRNQPQHF. CDR3 nucleotides: TGTGCCAGCAGCTTGGACCGGAATCAGCCCCAGCATTTT.

Comment on this clonotype: A clone one base away is much larger, so this may be a read error. The J gene is TRBJ2-5, the V gene TRBV30; 8 bases align to TRBD1. The CDR3 totals 14 residues. Germline V CDR1 and CDR2: GTSNPN, SVGIG (reference sequence). CDR3 DNA: TGTGTCCTACGACAGGGGAAGACCCAAGAGACCCAGTACTTC. Translation: CVLRQGKTQETQYF.

The chain uses TRBV7-3 and TRBJ2-3; D tentatively fits TRBD1 or TRBD2 (6 bases each). This CDR3 spans 14 amino acids. In germline, CDR1 is SGHTA, CDR2 FQGTGA. Trimming cost V 6 bases and J 5 bases, with 15 bases left between them. The CDR3 DNA follows: TGTGCCAGCAGTAAACAGGGACTCGGAGATACGCAGTATTTT. This gives the protein CASSKQGLGDTQYF. Looking up the rest from reference TRBV7-3 and TRBJ2-3 gives the full variable domain: GAGVSQTPSNKVTEKGKYVELRCDPISGHTALYWYRQSLGQGPEFLIYFQGTGAADDSGLPNDRFFAVRPEGSVSTLKIQRTERGDSAVYLCASSKQGLGDTQYFGPGTRLTVL.